This is a list of T cell receptor beta chains from one sample in a study of cytomegalovirus exposure and HLA in healthy donors. Produced via immunoSEQ multiplex PCR; TCRdb's table is partial and in-frame only. This table holds tens of thousands of clones, 60% to 75% found once. Source material: PBMCs. These receptors originate from a man aged 35-49 years in good health and CMV-seropositive. Each CDR3 is given with its conserved first and last residue.

j_gene,v_gene,CDR3aa
TRBJ2-3,TRBV11-2,CASSLDRAGGHTDTQYF
TRBJ2-2,TRBV7-8,CASRPWGQVPGELFF
TRBJ2-1,TRBV14,CASSQGLAGGSNEQFF
TRBJ2-7,TRBV11-3,CASSQREKRAYEQYF
.,TRBV6-6,CASSPGTPGDPYEQYF
TRBJ2-7,TRBV5-1,CASSLGTGSSYEQYF
TRBJ1-1,TRBV6-1,CASSESLGWVTEAFF
TRBJ1-4,TRBV19,CASTLTGGDEKLFF
TRBJ2-7,TRBV28,CASRKQGAEQYF
TRBJ2-2,TRBV30,CAGHGLAPTGELFF
TRBJ1-5,TRBV19,CASNDYRSNQPQHF
TRBJ1-2,TRBV4-1,CASSHDKGQGDGYTF
TRBJ2-1,TRBV19,CASRDRVNEQFF
TRBJ2-3,TRBV4-2,CASSQDPAGGRVSSTDTQYF
TRBJ2-5,TRBV6-5,CASSSWLRGQGETQYF
TRBJ1-4,TRBV18,CASSPPLTAGEKLFF
TRBJ2-6,TRBV5-1,CASRTRQVSNVLTF
TRBJ1-2,TRBV19,CASSILGVRGYTF
TRBJ1-2,TRBV19,CASSMVRLGGFYGYTF
TRBJ1-5,TRBV7-2,CASSLVGDIHQPQHF
TRBJ1-1,TRBV4-3,CASSQGPGQMNTEAFF
TRBJ1-2,TRBV19,CASRSGTGNYGYTF
TRBJ1-1,TRBV7-9,CASSLALQGEAFF
TRBJ2-1,TRBV15,CATSRAVFSYNEQFF
TRBJ1-6,TRBV6-4,CASSDSSFSNSPLHF
TRBJ2-3,TRBV30,CAWGEGSPNTDTQYF
TRBJ2-7,TRBV4-1,CASSQEPGLPIDEQYF
TRBJ1-5,TRBV7-9,CASSLGGGLNQPQHF
TRBJ1-6,TRBV30,CAWSSGQGYSPLHF
TRBJ1-3,TRBV7-9,CASSLASSDTFSGNTIYF
TRBJ2-4,TRBV9,CASSPGGPGDGGLDF
TRBJ2-7,TRBV9,CASSSERGASYEQYF
TRBJ2-5,TRBV27,CASSRGDSYQETQYF
.,TRBV10-3,CATGQGRGESSYEQYF
TRBJ2-7,TRBV30,CAWSVLSDSYEQYF
TRBJ2-2,TRBV9,CASSVFGQANTGELFF
TRBJ1-4,TRBV30,CAWSVGIGAGEKLFF
TRBJ1-1,TRBV30,CAWSQGVQAFF
TRBJ1-1,TRBV7-9,CASSLGQVNTEAFF
TRBJ2-5,TRBV6-6,CASSYATEGGETQYF
TRBJ2-7,TRBV30,CAWAQGFNEQYF
TRBJ2-1,TRBV6-6,CATQQSSYNEQFF
TRBJ2-5,TRBV21-1,CASTKGQGGETQYF
TRBJ2-3,TRBV5-4,CASSKGTSGSTDTQYF
TRBJ1-2,TRBV4-2,CASSQGASGYGYTF
TRBJ1-2,TRBV19,CASSISGARGGYGYTF
TRBJ1-5,TRBV6-1,CASTNRDGTQPQHF
TRBJ2-3,TRBV7-8,CASSSRLAGGPTDTQYF
TRBJ2-7,TRBV30,CAWSVRDRGNYEQYF
TRBJ1-1,TRBV6-1,CASSVNGEGTEAFF
TRBJ1-2,TRBV5-6,CASSESGTVSHGYTF
TRBJ2-5,TRBV27,CASSKTGFETQYF
TRBJ2-5,TRBV7-6,CASSDGQGADRRQETQYF
TRBJ2-5,TRBV2,CASSEAASGGRTQYF